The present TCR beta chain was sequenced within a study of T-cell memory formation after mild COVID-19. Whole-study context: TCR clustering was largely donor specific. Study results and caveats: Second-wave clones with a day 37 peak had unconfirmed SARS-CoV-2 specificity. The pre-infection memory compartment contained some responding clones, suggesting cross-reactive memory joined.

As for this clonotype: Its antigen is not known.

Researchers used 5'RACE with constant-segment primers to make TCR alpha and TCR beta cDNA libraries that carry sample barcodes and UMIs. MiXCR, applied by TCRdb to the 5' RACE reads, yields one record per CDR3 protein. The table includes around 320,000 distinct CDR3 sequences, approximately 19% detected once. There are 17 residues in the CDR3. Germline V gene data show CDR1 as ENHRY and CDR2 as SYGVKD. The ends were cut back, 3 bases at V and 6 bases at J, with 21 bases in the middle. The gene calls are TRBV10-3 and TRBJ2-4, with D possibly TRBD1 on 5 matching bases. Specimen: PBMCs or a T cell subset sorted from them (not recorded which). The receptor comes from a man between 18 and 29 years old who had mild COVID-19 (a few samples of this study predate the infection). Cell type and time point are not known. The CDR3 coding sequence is TGTGCCATCAGTGACCCCCAGGGTGGGTCTTTTCCAAACATTCAGTACTTC. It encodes CAISDPQGGSFPNIQYF.